This T cell receptor (beta chain) was sequenced in a study of OX40 agonist ivuxolimab in advanced cancers. Study context: Patients' therapy was ivuxolimab, an antibody that acts as an agonist of OX40 (CD134). The diagnoses of dose-escalation patients were hepatocellular carcinoma, melanoma, renal cell or head and neck cancer.

This clone was observed a single time. The antigen remains undetermined. TCRdb keeps only in-frame clones here, not all; method: immunoSEQ multiplex PCR. The sample contains approximately 70,000 clones, over 80% of which appear only once. General study findings and limits: In general, CD8+ T cells held more expanded clones than CD4+ did, on average.

The CDR3 covers 15 residues. V was shortened by 6 bases and J by 0 bases, with 11 bases between the two germline ends. In germline, CDR1 is MNHEY, CDR2 SMNVEV (reference sequence). The sample consisted of CD4+ or CD8+ T cells sorted from blood, taken in a trial of the OX40 agonist ivuxolimab. This TCR came from an adult with an advanced solid tumor such as melanoma, head and neck, liver or kidney cancer. V usage is TRBV27 and J usage is TRBJ2-2, with D perhaps TRBD2 (6 bases). This chain's CDR3 is CASRRDGPNTGELFF. CDR3 DNA sequence: TGTGCCAGCAGGCGGGACGGACCGAACACCGGGGAGCTGTTTTTT.